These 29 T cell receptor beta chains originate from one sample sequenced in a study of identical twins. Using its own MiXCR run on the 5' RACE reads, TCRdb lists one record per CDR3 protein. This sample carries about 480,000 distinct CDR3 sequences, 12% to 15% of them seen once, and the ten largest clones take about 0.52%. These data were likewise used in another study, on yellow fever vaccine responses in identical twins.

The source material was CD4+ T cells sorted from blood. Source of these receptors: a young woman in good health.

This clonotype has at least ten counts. CDR3 nucleotide sequence: TGCAGTGCTAGAGGTTCCGTAGCGGGCATTACACACATTCAGTACTTC. Protein product: CSARGSVAGITHIQYF. This chain links TRBV20-1 with TRBJ2-4; 7 bases are shared with TRBD2. Germline V gives CDR1 DFQATT, CDR2 SNEGSKA (reference sequence). This CDR3 region has 16 residues. V trimming: 1 base; J trimming: 8 bases; junction bases outside the gene matches: 14.

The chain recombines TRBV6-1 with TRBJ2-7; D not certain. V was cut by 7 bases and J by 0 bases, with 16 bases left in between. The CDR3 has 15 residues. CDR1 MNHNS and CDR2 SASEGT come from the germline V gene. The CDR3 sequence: CASTPSGASSYEQYF. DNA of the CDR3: TGTGCCAGCACGCCGTCCGGCGCTAGCTCCTACGAGCAGTACTTC.

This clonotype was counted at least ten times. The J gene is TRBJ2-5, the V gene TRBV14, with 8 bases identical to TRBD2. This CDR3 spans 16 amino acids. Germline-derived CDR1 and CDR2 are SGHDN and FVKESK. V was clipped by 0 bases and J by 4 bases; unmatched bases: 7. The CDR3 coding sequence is TGTGCCAGCAGCCAAGAGTACGGGAGGGAGCGAGAGACCCAGTACTTC. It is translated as CASSQEYGRERETQYF.

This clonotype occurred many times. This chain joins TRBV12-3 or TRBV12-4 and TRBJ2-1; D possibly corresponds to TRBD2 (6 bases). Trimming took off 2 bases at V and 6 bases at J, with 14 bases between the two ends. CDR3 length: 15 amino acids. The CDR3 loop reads CASSLLGSGGNEQFF. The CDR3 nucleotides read TGTGCCAGCAGTTTACTCGGGAGTGGTGGCAATGAGCAGTTCTTC.

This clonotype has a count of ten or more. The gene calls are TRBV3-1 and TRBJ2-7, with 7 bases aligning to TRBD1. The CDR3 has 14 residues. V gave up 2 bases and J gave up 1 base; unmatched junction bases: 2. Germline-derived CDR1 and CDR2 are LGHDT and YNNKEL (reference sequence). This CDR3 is CASSQPGQSYEQYF. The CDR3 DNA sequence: TGTGCCAGCAGCCAACCGGGACAGTCCTACGAGCAGTACTTC.

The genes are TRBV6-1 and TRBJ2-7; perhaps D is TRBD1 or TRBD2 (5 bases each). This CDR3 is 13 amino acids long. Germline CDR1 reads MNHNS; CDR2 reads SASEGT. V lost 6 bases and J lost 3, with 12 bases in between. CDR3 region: CASRTRGGYEQYF. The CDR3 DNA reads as TGTGCCAGCAGGACCCGTGGGGGCTACGAGCAGTACTTC.

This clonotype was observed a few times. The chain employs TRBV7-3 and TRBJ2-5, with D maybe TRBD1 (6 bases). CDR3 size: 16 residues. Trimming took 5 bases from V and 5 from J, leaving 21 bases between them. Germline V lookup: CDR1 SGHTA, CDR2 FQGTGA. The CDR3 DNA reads TGTGCCAGCAGCGCAGGGGCAGGTCTAGATCGGGAGACCCAGTACTTC. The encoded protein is CASSAGAGLDRETQYF. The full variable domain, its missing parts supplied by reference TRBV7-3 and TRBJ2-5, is GAGVSQTPSNKVTEKGKYVELRCDPISGHTALYWYRQSLGQGPEFLIYFQGTGAADDSGLPNDRFFAVRPEGSVSTLKIQRTERGDSAVYLCASSAGAGLDRETQYFGPGTRLLVL.

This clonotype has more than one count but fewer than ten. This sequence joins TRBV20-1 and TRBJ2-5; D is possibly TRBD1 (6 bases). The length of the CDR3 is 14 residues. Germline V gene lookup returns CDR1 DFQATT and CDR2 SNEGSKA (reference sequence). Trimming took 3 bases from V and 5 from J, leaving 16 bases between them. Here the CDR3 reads CSASLAGVIETQYF. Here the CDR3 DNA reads TGCAGTGCTAGTTTGGCAGGGGTGATTGAGACCCAGTACTTC.

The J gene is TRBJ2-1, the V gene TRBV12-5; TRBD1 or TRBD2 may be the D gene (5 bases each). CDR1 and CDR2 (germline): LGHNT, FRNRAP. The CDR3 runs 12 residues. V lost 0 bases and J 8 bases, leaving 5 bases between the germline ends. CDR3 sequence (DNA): TGTGCTAGTGGTTTGGTGGGGGATGAGCAGTTCTTC. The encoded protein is CASGLVGDEQFF.

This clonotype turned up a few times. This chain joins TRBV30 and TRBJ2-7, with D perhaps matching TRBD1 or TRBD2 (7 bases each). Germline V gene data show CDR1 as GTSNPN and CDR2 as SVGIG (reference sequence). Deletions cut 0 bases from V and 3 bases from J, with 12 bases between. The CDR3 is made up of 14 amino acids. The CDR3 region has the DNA TGTGCCTGGAGTGTTTCAGGGGGGGTCTACGAGCAGTACTTC. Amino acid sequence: CAWSVSGGVYEQYF.

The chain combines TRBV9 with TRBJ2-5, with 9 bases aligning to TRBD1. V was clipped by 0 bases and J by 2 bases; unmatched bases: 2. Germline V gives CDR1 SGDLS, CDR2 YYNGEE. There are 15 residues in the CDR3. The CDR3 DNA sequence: TGTGCCAGCAGCGTAGTTGGGACAGGGCAAGAGACCCAGTACTTC. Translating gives CASSVVGTGQETQYF.

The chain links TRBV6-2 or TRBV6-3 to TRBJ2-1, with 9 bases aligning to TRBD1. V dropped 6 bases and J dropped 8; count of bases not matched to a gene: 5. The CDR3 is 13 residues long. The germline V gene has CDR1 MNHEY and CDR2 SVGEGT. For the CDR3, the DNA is TGTGCCAGCAGCACACGGACAGGGGATGAGCAGTTCTTC. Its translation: CASSTRTGDEQFF.

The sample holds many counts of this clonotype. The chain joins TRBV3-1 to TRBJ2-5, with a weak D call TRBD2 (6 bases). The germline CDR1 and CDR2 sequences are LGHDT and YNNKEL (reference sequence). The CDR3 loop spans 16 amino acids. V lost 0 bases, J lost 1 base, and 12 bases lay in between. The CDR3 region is CASSQEDSGFQETQYF. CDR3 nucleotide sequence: TGTGCCAGCAGCCAAGAGGATAGCGGATTCCAAGAGACCCAGTACTTC.

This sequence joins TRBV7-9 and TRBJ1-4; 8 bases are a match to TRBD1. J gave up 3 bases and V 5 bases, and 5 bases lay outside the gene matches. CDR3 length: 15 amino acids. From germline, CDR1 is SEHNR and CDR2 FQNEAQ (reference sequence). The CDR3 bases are TGTGCCAGCAGCAAAGACAGGGGATCTAATGAAAAACTGTTTTTT. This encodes CASSKDRGSNEKLFF.

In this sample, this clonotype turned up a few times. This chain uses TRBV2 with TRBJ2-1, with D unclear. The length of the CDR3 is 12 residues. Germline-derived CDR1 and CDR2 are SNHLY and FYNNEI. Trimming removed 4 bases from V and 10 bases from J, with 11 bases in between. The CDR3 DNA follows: TGTGCCAGCAGTGTTGACGGCTTCGAGCAGTTCTTC. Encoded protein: CASSVDGFEQFF.

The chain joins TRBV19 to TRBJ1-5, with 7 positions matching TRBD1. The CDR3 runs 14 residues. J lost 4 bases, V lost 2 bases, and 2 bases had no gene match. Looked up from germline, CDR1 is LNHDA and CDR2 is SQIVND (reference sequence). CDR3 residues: CASSITQGNQPQHF. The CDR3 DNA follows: TGTGCCAGTAGTATAACACAGGGGAATCAGCCCCAGCATTTT.

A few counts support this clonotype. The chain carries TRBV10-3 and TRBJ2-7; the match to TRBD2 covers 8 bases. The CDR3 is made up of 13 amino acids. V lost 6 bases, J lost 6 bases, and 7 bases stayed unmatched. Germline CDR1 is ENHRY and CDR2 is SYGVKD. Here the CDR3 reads CAIRDSGISEQYF. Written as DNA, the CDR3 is TGTGCCATCAGAGATAGCGGGATAAGCGAGCAGTACTTC.

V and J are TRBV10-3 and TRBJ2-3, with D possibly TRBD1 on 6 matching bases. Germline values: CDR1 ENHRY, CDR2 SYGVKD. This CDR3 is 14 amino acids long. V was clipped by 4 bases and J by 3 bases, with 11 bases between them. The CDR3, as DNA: TGTGCCATCAGTGGTCAGGGGAGAACAGATACGCAGTATTTT. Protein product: CAISGQGRTDTQYF.

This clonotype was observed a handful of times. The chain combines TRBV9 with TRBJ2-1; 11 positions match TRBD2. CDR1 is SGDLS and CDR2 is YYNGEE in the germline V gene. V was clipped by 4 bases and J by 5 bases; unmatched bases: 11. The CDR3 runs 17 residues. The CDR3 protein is CASSSGSGTSGNNEQFF. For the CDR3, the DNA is TGTGCCAGCAGCTCCGGTAGCGGGACTAGCGGAAACAATGAGCAGTTCTTC.

The CDR3 reads CASSPGNLPNNEQFF. The CDR3 coding sequence is TGTGCCAGCAGCCCCGGGAACCTGCCAAACAATGAGCAGTTCTTC. V gene TRBV11-1 combines with J gene TRBJ2-1; possibly TRBD2 for D (5 bases). The CDR3 consists of 15 residues. Germline V CDR1 and CDR2: SGHAT, FQDESV (reference sequence). V was cut by 5 bases and J by 5 bases, with 16 bases left in between.

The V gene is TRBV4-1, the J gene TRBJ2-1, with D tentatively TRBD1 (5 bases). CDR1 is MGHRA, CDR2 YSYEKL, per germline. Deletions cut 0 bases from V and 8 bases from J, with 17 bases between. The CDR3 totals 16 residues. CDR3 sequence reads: CASSQDGLGVVDEQFF. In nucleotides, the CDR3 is TGCGCCAGCAGCCAAGACGGGCTAGGGGTAGTTGATGAGCAGTTCTTC.

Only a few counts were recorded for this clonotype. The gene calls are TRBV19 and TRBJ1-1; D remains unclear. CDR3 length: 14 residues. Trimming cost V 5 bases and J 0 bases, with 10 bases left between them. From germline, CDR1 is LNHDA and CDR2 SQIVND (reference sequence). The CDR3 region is CASSGLQMNTEAFF. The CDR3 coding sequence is TGTGCCAGTAGTGGCCTCCAGATGAACACTGAAGCTTTCTTT.

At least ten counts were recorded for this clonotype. The CDR3 DNA is TGTGCCAGCAGTCCGGGAGTGTACAATGAGCAGTTCTTC. The encoded protein is CASSPGVYNEQFF. The chain recombines TRBV12-3 or TRBV12-4 with TRBJ2-1; D possibly corresponds to TRBD2 (6 bases). V was trimmed by 5 bases and J by 4 bases, leaving 9 bases between them. The CDR3 consists of 13 residues.

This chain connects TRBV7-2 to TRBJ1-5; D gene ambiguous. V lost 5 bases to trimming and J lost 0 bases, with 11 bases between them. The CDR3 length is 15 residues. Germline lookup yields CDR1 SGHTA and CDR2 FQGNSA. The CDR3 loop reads CASSPYMNSNQPQHF. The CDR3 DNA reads TGTGCCAGCAGCCCATACATGAATAGCAATCAGCCCCAGCATTTT. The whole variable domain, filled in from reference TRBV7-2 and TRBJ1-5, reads GAGVSQSPSNKVTEKGKDVELRCDPISGHTALYWYRQSLGQGLEFLIYFQGNSAPDKSGLPSDRFSAERTGGSVSTLTIQRTQQEDSAVYLCASSPYMNSNQPQHFGDGTRLSIL.

CDR3 residues: CASSLLGQGGNEQFF. The CDR3, as DNA: TGTGCCAGCAGCCTCCTTGGACAGGGAGGCAATGAGCAGTTCTTC. The genes are TRBV2 and TRBJ2-1, with TRBD1 matching over 8 bases. The V gene end was trimmed by 6 bases and the J gene end by 6 bases; junction bases not matched to a gene: 10. This CDR3 has 15 amino acids. Germline CDR1 and CDR2: SNHLY and FYNNEI.

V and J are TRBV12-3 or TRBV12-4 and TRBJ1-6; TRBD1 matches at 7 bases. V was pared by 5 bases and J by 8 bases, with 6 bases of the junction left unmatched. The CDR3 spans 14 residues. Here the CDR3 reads CASSRQGRYSPLHF. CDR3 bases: TGTGCCAGCAGTAGACAGGGTCGATATTCACCCCTCCACTTT.

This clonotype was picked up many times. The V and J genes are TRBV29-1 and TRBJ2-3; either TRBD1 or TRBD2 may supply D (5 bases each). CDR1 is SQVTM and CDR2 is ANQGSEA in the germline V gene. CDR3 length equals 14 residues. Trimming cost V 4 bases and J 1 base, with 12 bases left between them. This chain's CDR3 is CSVVRQGGTDTQYF. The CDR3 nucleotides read TGCAGCGTTGTAAGGCAGGGAGGCACAGATACGCAGTATTTT.

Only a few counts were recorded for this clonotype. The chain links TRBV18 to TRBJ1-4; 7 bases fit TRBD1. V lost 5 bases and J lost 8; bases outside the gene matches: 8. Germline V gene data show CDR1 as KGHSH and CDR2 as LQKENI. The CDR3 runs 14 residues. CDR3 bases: TGTGCCAGCTCATCCGACAGGGTCGGGGAAAAACTGTTTTTT. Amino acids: CASSSDRVGEKLFF. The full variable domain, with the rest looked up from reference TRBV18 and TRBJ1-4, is NAGVMQNPRHLVRRRGQEARLRCSPMKGHSHVYWYRQLPEEGLKFMVYLQKENIIDESGMPKERFSAEFPKEGPSILRIQQVVRGDSAAYFCASSSDRVGEKLFFGSGTQLSVL.

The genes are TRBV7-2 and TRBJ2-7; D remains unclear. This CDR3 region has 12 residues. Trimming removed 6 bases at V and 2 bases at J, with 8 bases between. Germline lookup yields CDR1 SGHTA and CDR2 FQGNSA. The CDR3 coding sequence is TGTGCCAGCAGTTTACATCCCTACGAGCAGTACTTC. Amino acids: CASSLHPYEQYF.